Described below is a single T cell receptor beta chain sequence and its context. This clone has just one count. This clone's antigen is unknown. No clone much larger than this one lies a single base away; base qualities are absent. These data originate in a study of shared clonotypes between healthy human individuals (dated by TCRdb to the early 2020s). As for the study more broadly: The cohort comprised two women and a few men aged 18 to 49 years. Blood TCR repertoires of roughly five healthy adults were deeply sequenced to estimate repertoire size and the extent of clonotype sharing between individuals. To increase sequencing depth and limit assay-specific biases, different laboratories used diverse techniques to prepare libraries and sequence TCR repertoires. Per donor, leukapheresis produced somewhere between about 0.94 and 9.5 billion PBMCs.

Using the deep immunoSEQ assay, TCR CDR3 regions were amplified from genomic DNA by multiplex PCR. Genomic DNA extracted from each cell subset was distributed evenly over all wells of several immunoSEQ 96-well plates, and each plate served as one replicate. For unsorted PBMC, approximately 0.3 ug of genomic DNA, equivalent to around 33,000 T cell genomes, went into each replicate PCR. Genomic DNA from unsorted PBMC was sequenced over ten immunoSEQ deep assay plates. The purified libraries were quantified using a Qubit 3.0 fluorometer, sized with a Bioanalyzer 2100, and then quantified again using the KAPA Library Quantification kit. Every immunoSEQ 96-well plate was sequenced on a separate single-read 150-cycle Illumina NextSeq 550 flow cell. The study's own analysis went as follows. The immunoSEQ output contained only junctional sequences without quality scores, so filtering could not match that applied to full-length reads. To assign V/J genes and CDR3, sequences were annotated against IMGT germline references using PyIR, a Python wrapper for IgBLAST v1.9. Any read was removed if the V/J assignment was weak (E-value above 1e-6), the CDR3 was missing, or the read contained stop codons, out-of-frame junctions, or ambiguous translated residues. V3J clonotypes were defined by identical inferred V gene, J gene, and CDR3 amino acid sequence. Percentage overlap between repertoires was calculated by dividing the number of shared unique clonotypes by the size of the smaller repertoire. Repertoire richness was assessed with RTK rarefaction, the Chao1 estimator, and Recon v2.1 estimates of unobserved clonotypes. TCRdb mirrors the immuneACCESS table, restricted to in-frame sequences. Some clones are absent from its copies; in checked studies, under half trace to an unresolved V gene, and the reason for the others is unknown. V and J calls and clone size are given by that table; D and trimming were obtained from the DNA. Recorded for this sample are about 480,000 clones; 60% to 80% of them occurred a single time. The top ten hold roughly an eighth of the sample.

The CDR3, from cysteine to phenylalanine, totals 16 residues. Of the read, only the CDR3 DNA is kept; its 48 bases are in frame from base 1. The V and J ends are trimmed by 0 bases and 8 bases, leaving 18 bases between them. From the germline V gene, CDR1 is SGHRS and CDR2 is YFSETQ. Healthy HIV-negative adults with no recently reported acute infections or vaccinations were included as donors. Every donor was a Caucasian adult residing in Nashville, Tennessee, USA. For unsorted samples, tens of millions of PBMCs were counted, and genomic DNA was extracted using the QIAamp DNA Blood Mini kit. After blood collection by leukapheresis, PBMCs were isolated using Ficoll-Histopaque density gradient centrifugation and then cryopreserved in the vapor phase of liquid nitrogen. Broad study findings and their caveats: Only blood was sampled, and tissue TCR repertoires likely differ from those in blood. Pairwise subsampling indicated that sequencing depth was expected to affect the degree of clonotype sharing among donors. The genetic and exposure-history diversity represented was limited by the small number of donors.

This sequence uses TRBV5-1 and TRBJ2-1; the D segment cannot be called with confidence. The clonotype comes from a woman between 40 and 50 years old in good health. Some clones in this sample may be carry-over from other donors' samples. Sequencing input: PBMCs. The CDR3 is CASSLGPLVSPHEQFF. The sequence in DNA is TGCGCCAGCAGCTTGGGCCCATTGGTTAGCCCGCATGAGCAGTTCTTC.